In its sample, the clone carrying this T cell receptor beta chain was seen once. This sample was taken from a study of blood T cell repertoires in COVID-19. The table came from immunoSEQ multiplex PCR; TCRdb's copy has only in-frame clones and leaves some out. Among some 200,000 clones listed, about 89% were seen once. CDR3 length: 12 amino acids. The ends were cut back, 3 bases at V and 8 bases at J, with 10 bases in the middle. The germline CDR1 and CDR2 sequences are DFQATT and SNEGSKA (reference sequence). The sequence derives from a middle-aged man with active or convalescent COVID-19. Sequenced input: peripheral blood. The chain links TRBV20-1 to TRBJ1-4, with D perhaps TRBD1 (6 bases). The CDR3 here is CSASRGGEKLFF. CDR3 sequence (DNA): TGCAGTGCTAGTCGGGGGGGCGAAAAACTGTTTTTT.